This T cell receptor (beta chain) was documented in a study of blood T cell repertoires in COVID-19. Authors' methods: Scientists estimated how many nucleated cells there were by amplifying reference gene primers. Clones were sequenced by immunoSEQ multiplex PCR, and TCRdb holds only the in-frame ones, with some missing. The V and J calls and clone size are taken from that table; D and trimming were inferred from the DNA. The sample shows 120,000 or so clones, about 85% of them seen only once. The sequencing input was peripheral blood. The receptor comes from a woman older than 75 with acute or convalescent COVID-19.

The CDR3 sequence: CASSVDRGTNEKLFF. DNA of the CDR3: TGTGCCAGCAGCGTAGATCGGGGAACTAATGAAAAACTGTTTTTT. This chain uses TRBV9 with TRBJ1-4; D call uncertain. The CDR3 covers 15 residues. V was cut by 0 bases and J by 1 base, with 7 bases left in between. The germline V gene encodes CDR1 SGDLS and CDR2 YYNGEE.